A selection of T cell receptor beta chains follows, all from one sample in a study of response to subunit inactivated influenza vaccine. One entry per CDR3 protein, called by TCRdb with MiXCR from the RT-PCR reads. This table has more than 550,000 distinct CDR3 sequences, about 11% appearing once. Another study also made use of these data, one on T cells expressing NK-cell markers.

Source: PBMCs from blood, taken on the day of vaccination. All receptors come from a man in his forties or fifties who received an inactivated influenza vaccine. The CDR3 runs from the conserved cysteine through the conserved F or W. Fields, in order: D gene, J gene, clone size, V gene, CDR3 protein, CDR3 DNA. The D gene is left open where the match is weak. Some rows have no size entry. The others give once, few or many, or a class for an expanded clone.

- TRBJ2-3 - TRBV5-1 CASSFGRVQDTQYF TGCGCCAGCAGCTTTGGGCGGGTCCAAGATACGCAGTATTTT
- TRBJ2-4 few TRBV4-3 CASSQDGQNKNIQYF TGCGCCAGCAGCCAAGATGGGCAGAACAAAAACATTCAGTACTTC
TRBD2 TRBJ2-3 few TRBV7-9 CASSRHSGGVTDTQYF TGTGCCAGCAGCAGACATAGCGGGGGGGTCACAGATACGCAGTATTTT
TRBD2 TRBJ2-7 few TRBV5-1 CASSLHPGASGSIPPYEQYF TGCGCCAGCAGCTTACACCCTGGGGCTAGCGGGAGTATCCCCCCCTACGAGCAGTACTTC
- TRBJ1-2 - TRBV11-2 CASSPIGADGYTF TGTGCCAGCAGCCCCATCGGGGCCGATGGCTACACCTTC
TRBD1 TRBJ2-5 - TRBV5-6 CASSSPRGQVMGETQYF TGTGCCAGCAGCTCACCCAGGGGACAGGTTATGGGGGAGACCCAGTACTTC
TRBD2 TRBJ2-1 few TRBV20-1 CSAKGLAGYNEQFF TGCAGTGCTAAGGGACTAGCGGGCTACAATGAGCAGTTCTTC
TRBD2 TRBJ2-7 - TRBV20-1 CSANSGRAPYEQYF TGCAGTGCCAATAGCGGGAGGGCCCCCTACGAGCAGTACTTC
- TRBJ2-7 - TRBV19 CASSIRSPYEQYF TGTGCCAGTAGTATCAGGTCCCCCTACGAGCAGTACTTC
TRBD2 TRBJ2-3 few TRBV2 CASSEFPAGGTDTQYF TGTGCCAGCAGTGAGTTCCCAGCGGGGGGCACAGATACGCAGTATTTT
- TRBJ2-7 - TRBV5-6 CASSLIIGEQYF TGTGCCAGCAGCTTGATTATTGGCGAGCAGTACTTC
TRBD1 TRBJ1-1 - TRBV11-1 CASSMDRAGAFF TGTGCCAGCAGCATGGACAGGGCCGGAGCTTTCTTT
- TRBJ2-2 few TRBV29-1 CSVEDHGGRLTGELFF TGCAGCGTTGAAGATCACGGGGGGCGCTTAACCGGGGAGCTGTTTTTT
- TRBJ2-5 few TRBV28 CASTARETQYF TGTGCCAGCACAGCGAGGGAGACCCAGTACTTC
TRBD2 TRBJ2-7 - TRBV15 CATSRGGTRYEQYF TGTGCCACCAGCAGAGGCGGGACTAGGTACGAGCAGTACTTC
TRBD2 TRBJ2-1 - TRBV6-2/TRBV6-3 CASSYSGSLGYNEQFF TGTGCCAGCAGTTATAGCGGGAGCCTCGGGTACAATGAGCAGTTCTTC
TRBD1 TRBJ1-2 few TRBV12-3/TRBV12-4 CASSRLTGNYGYTF TGTGCCAGCAGTCGTCTGACAGGGAACTATGGCTACACCTTC
- TRBJ2-1 many TRBV7-2 CASSLRRDPSYNEQFF TGTGCCAGCAGCTTACGCCGGGACCCCTCCTACAATGAGCAGTTCTTC
- TRBJ1-2 few TRBV12-3/TRBV12-4 CASSFSDLDGYTF TGTGCCAGCAGTTTTTCGGATTTGGATGGCTACACCTTC
TRBD1 TRBJ2-2 once TRBV29-1 CSVALTGGVNTGELFF TGCAGCGTTGCCCTTACAGGGGGCGTGAACACCGGGGAGCTGTTTTTT
- TRBJ2-3 few TRBV5-1 CASSLDSFSSTDTQYF TGCGCCAGCAGCTTGGACAGTTTTTCTAGCACAGATACGCAGTATTTT
- TRBJ1-5 many TRBV20-1 CSARDRKSPSIIKLRNQPQHF TGCAGTGCTAGAGATCGTAAATCTCCTTCCATTATCAAACTGCGCAATCAGCCCCAGCATTTT
- TRBJ1-1 few TRBV6-1 CASRVGMSNTEAFF TGTGCCAGCAGGGTCGGGATGAGTAACACTGAAGCTTTCTTT
TRBD2 TRBJ2-1 many TRBV12-3/TRBV12-4 CASSLALLAAYNEQFF TGTGCCAGCAGTTTAGCTTTGCTAGCGGCCTACAATGAGCAGTTCTTC
- TRBJ1-1 few TRBV3-1 CASSRGWDTEAFF TGTGCCAGCAGCCGAGGGTGGGACACTGAAGCTTTCTTT
TRBD1 TRBJ2-7 few TRBV18 CASSPNRGPSYEQYF TGTGCCAGCTCACCAAACAGGGGTCCCTCCTACGAGCAGTACTTC
TRBD2 TRBJ2-5 - TRBV15 CATSRVGTRGAETQYF TGTGCCACCAGCAGAGTGGGGACTAGGGGAGCGGAGACCCAGTACTTC
TRBD2 TRBJ2-1 few TRBV11-2 CASSSTTFTSGGGNEQFF TGTGCCAGCAGCTCAACGACCTTTACTAGCGGGGGGGGAAATGAGCAGTTCTTC
- TRBJ2-7 - TRBV7-9 CASSSPGTPTYEQYF TGTGCCAGCAGCTCACCCGGGACACCAACCTACGAGCAGTACTTC
- TRBJ2-5 - TRBV12-3/TRBV12-4 CASSLQRLGETQYF TGTGCCAGCAGCCTACAGCGGTTAGGGGAGACCCAGTACTTC
- TRBJ1-4 few TRBV7-2 CASSSQGRRTNEKLFF TGTGCCAGCAGTTCCCAGGGTCGACGAACTAATGAAAAACTGTTTTTT
- TRBJ2-1 few TRBV10-3 CAISESRSGVNNEQFF TGTGCCATCAGTGAGTCGCGTAGCGGAGTAAACAATGAGCAGTTCTTC
- TRBJ2-5 few TRBV5-6 CASSLRLELTQYF TGTGCCAGCAGCTTGAGACTAGAGCTGACCCAGTACTTC
- TRBJ2-1 many TRBV7-9 CASSLGGSDEQFF TGTGCCAGCAGCTTAGGAGGGTCTGATGAGCAGTTCTTC
- TRBJ1-4 - TRBV6-5 CASSYARMGREKLFF TGTGCCAGCAGTTATGCACGGATGGGGAGGGAAAAACTGTTTTTT
- TRBJ2-7 once TRBV21-1 CIIRRESSYEQYF TGTATTATACGGCGGGAGAGCTCCTACGAGCAGTACTTC
TRBD2 TRBJ2-7 many TRBV3-1 CASSQRLAGGEQYF TGTGCCAGCAGCCAACGCTTAGCGGGAGGCGAGCAGTACTTC
TRBD1 TRBJ2-4 few TRBV7-9 CASSLYRGPRENIQYF TGTGCCAGCAGCTTATACAGGGGGCCGAGGGAAAACATTCAGTACTTC
- TRBJ2-7 few TRBV28 CASIAQGYKYEQYF TGTGCCAGCATCGCTCAGGGATACAAGTACGAGCAGTACTTC
- TRBJ2-1 few TRBV25-1 CASSELLRGGSNEQFF TGTGCCAGCAGTGAACTCCTCAGGGGGGGGAGTAATGAGCAGTTCTTC
- TRBJ2-1 - TRBV29-1 CSVARLNEQFF TGCAGCGTTGCTAGGCTTAATGAGCAGTTCTTC
- TRBJ1-2 few TRBV21-1 CASSKLEFLVTF TGTGCCAGCAGCAAACTCGAGTTTCTCGTCACCTTC
TRBD1 TRBJ1-6 few TRBV5-1 CASSPDGDRNSPLHF TGCGCCAGCAGCCCGGATGGGGACAGAAATTCACCCCTCCACTTT
TRBD1 TRBJ1-5 many TRBV12-3/TRBV12-4 CASRRDRASNQPQHF TGTGCCAGCAGACGGGACAGGGCGAGCAATCAGCCCCAGCATTTT